The T cell receptor (beta chain) described here comes from a study of a mutant IDH1 vaccine in newly diagnosed glioma. The overall study: The initiation of vaccination occurred 4-6 weeks after radiotherapy alone, or with temozolomide cycles.

Time point given: week 5, during vaccination. Vaccination comprised doses that each held 300 ug of mutant IDH1 20-mer peptide, plus topical imiquimod. New astrocytomas of WHO grade 3 or 4 that were IDH1-mutant and ATRX-lost were found in the donors. Germline CDR1 MDHEN, CDR2 SYDVKM. The CDR3 consists of 15 residues. Trimming stripped 5 bases from V and 6 bases from J, with 17 bases between. Clones were read by immunoSEQ multiplex PCR, and TCRdb kept only the in-frame ones, dropping some. The sample records some 42,000 clones, approximately 83% being singletons. As concerns this clone: Its antigen is unidentified.

The specimen comprised PBMCs, sampled from a glioma patient whose treatment included an IDH1 peptide vaccine. The chain links TRBV28 to TRBJ1-5; D not certain. This receptor was taken from a man between 35 and 55 years old with glioma. CDR3 sequence: CASSPGQYMGQPQHF. CDR3 DNA sequence: TGTGCCAGCAGTCCGGGCCAATACATGGGTCAGCCCCAGCATTTT.